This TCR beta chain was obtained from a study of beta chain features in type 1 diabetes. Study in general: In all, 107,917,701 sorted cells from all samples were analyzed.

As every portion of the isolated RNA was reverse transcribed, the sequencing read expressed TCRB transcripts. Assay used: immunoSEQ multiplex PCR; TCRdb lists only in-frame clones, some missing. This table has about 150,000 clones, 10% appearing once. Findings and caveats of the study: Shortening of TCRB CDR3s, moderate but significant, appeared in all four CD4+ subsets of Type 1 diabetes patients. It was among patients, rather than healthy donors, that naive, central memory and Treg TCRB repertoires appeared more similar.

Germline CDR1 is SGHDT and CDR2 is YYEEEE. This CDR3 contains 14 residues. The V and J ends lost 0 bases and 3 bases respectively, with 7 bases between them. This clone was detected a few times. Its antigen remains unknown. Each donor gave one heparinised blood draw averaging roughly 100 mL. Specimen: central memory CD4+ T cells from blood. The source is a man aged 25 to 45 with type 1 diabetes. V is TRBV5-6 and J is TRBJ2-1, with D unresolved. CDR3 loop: CASSLVRNYNEQFF. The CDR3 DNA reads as TGTGCCAGCAGCTTGGTGCGGAACTACAATGAGCAGTTCTTC.